This TCR beta chain was sequenced for a study of tumor and adjacent non-tumor tissue in lung cancer. To note about this clonotype: This may stem from a read error, because a much larger clone lies one nucleotide away.

The template was RNA from unsorted bulk tissue. This non-tumor lung sample came from over 3 cm beyond the tumor edge. TCRbeta libraries were built with three rounds of nested PCR, modified from ARM-PCR. TCRdb redid the calling of the multiplex PCR reads with MiXCR, one entry per CDR3 protein. The sample records more than 45,000 distinct CDR3 sequences, just under 75% being singletons. This CDR3 comprises 14 residues. J lost 8 bases, V lost 4 bases, and 12 bases had no gene match. Germline assignment: CDR1 DFQATT and CDR2 SNEGSKA (reference sequence). The sequenced sample was distant non-tumor lung tissue. The chain carries TRBV20-1 and TRBJ1-2; 8 bases fit TRBD1. This sequence originates from a woman aged 55-69 years with non-small cell lung cancer. The CDR3 loop reads CSAKEQGGLDGYTF. CDR3 bases: TGCAGTGCTAAAGAACAGGGGGGATTGGACGGCTACACCTTC.